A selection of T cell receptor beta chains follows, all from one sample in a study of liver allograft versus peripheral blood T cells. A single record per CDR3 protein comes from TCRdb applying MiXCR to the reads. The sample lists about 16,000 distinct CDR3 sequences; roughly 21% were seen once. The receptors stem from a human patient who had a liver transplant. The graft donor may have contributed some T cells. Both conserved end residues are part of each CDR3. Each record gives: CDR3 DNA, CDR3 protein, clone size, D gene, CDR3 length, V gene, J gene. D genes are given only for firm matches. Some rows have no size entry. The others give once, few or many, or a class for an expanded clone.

TGTGCCAGCAGTTTAGCCGGGCTAGCGGGGGGCAATGAGCAGTTCTTC	CASSLAGLAGGNEQFF	few	TRBD2	16	TRBV12-3/TRBV12-4	TRBJ2-1
TGTGCCAGCAGTAATTACAGGGGGGTCCGGGCTGAAGCTTTCTTT	CASSNYRGVRAEAFF	medium-sized	TRBD1	15	TRBV6-2/TRBV6-3	TRBJ1-1
TGTGCCAGCAGTTCCCAGGAGGCCTCCTACGAGCAGTACTTC	CASSSQEASYEQYF	-	-	14	TRBV28	TRBJ2-7
TGTGCCAGCTCCGGAGGGGGCAGCAATCAGCCCCAGCATTTT	CASSGGGSNQPQHF	few	TRBD1	14	TRBV6-2/TRBV6-3	TRBJ1-5
TGTGCCACCAGCAGAGAATTAGCGGGAGGGATCGGAGTGCAAGAGACCCAGTACTTC	CATSRELAGGIGVQETQYF	many	TRBD2	19	TRBV15	TRBJ2-5
TGTGCCAGTAGTTTCGGACTAGGACGCACAGATACGCAGTATTTT	CASSFGLGRTDTQYF	medium-sized	TRBD2	15	TRBV19	TRBJ2-3
TGTGCCAGCGGAACAGGGGTAAACACTGAAGCTTTCTTT	CASGTGVNTEAFF	many	TRBD1	13	TRBV7-2	TRBJ1-1
TGTGCCAGCAGTTTTTTAGAGGGCTACACCTTC	CASSFLEGYTF	-	-	11	TRBV12-3/TRBV12-4	TRBJ1-2
TGTGCCAGCAGCGTTGGCGCAGGGGGGTTCTATGGCTACACCTTC	CASSVGAGGFYGYTF	few	TRBD1	15	TRBV9	TRBJ1-2
TGTGCCAGTAGTTCCTGGACCGCGGTGAAACAGCCCCAGCATTTT	CASSSWTAVKQPQHF	-	-	15	TRBV19	TRBJ1-5
TGTGCCAGCAGTTCACTCACTATGAACACCGGGGAGCTGTTTTTT	CASSSLTMNTGELFF	-	-	15	TRBV12-3/TRBV12-4	TRBJ2-2
TGTGCCACCAGTGATACGGGATCCGGGGAGACCCAGTACTTC	CATSDTGSGETQYF	-	-	14	TRBV24-1	TRBJ2-5
TGTGCCATCAGTGAAGCGCACACAAGTAGCAATCAGCCCCAGCATTTT	CAISEAHTSSNQPQHF	few	-	16	TRBV10-3	TRBJ1-5
TGTGCCAGCAGCTTAGCCGGACTTAATGAAAAACTGTTTTTT	CASSLAGLNEKLFF	few	-	14	TRBV7-9	TRBJ1-4
TGTGCCAGCAGAGGGAAGCGGGGGAATGAGCAGTTCTTC	CASRGKRGNEQFF	medium-sized	TRBD2	13	TRBV13	TRBJ2-1
TGTGCCAGCACGGGGGCCGTGGATGAAAAACTGTTTTTT	CASTGAVDEKLFF	few	-	13	TRBV6-1	TRBJ1-4
TGTGCCAGCAGCTTAGGGCCGGGAGGGTCTACAGGAAACACCATATATTTT	CASSLGPGGSTGNTIYF	-	-	17	TRBV7-2	TRBJ1-3
TGCAGTGCTAGAGATCCGCTGGGGCTTGGTGAAAAACTGTTTTTT	CSARDPLGLGEKLFF	-	-	15	TRBV20-1	TRBJ1-4
TGTGCCAGCAGTGACTCTGGGGCCAACGTCCTGACTTTC	CASSDSGANVLTF	-	-	13	TRBV25-1	TRBJ2-6
TGTGCCAGCAGCTTAGGGTTGGACCCTAACTATGGCTACACCTTC	CASSLGLDPNYGYTF	many	-	15	TRBV7-2	TRBJ1-2
TGTGCCAGCAGTCAACAAACAGGGGGCATCATTGAAGCTTTCTTT	CASSQQTGGIIEAFF	many	TRBD1	15	TRBV6-2/TRBV6-3	TRBJ1-1
TGTGCCAGCAGCACGCTAGGGGGCAGGGGCAGCACAGATACGCAGTATTTT	CASSTLGGRGSTDTQYF	-	TRBD1	17	TRBV5-3	TRBJ2-3
TGTGCCACGAGGGACTCCATGAGCTCCTACAATGAGCAGTTCTTC	CATRDSMSSYNEQFF	few	-	15	TRBV10-3	TRBJ2-1
TGCAGTGCTGCCTCCTCGAAGGGGCGAAGCTCCTACAATGAGCAGTTCTTC	CSAASSKGRSSYNEQFF	-	-	17	TRBV20-1	TRBJ2-1
TGTGCCAGCAGTTATTTAATGGGACAAGGAGGCAACTATGGCTACACCTTC	CASSYLMGQGGNYGYTF	few	-	17	TRBV6-2/TRBV6-3	TRBJ1-2
TGCAGTGCTAGCCCGACAGGTCAAGAGACCCAGTACTTC	CSASPTGQETQYF	few	-	13	TRBV20-1	TRBJ2-5
TGTGCCAGCAGTACCACAGGGGACGAAAAACTGTTTTTT	CASSTTGDEKLFF	few	TRBD1	13	TRBV28	TRBJ1-4
TGTGCCAGCAGCCCGGACAGGGCGGTTTCACCCCTCCACTTT	CASSPDRAVSPLHF	medium-sized	TRBD1	14	TRBV7-2	TRBJ1-6
TGTGCCAGCTCACCGGATCCGAGGGGCACTGAAGCTTTCTTT	CASSPDPRGTEAFF	medium-sized	-	14	TRBV18	TRBJ1-1
TGTGCCAGCAGCGCCTACCCCCTAGCGGGAGGGCCCACCGGGGAGCTGTTTTTT	CASSAYPLAGGPTGELFF	many	TRBD2	18	TRBV9	TRBJ2-2
TGTGCCAGTAGTATCGGACAGGGGAATCAGCCCCAGCATTTT	CASSIGQGNQPQHF	-	TRBD1	14	TRBV19	TRBJ1-5
TGTGCCAGCAGCTTAAAGGCGGGGGGGCTCACCTACGAGCAGTACTTC	CASSLKAGGLTYEQYF	-	TRBD2	16	TRBV7-2	TRBJ2-7
TGCAGTGTAGGCAGGGGGGATTCACCCCTCCACTTT	CSVGRGDSPLHF	-	TRBD1	12	TRBV20-1	TRBJ1-6
TGCAGTGCGTTCAGGGGGATGTTCATGAACACTGAAGCTTTCTTT	CSAFRGMFMNTEAFF	-	TRBD1	15	TRBV20-1	TRBJ1-1
TGTGCCAGCAGTCCGACAGGGCTCCTGGGTGGCTACACCTTC	CASSPTGLLGGYTF	-	TRBD1	14	TRBV7-3	TRBJ1-2
TGTGCCAGCAGCTTAGGCGTAGGCTCACCCCTCCACTTT	CASSLGVGSPLHF	many	-	13	TRBV7-9	TRBJ1-6
TGTGCCAGCAGCGTAGGACAGCGGACCATTGGGATACCTAGCGGGGGCTCCTACAATGAGCAGTTCTTC	CASSVGQRTIGIPSGGSYNEQFF	-	TRBD2	23	TRBV5-6	TRBJ2-1
TGTGCCAGCCGCTCCCCGGGGACGCGACACCAAGAGACCCAGTACTTC	CASRSPGTRHQETQYF	many	-	16	TRBV6-2/TRBV6-3	TRBJ2-5
TGTGCCAGCAGTGCCGGACGCGACAATGAGCAGTTCTTC	CASSAGRDNEQFF	few	-	13	TRBV28	TRBJ2-1
TGTGCCAGTTACACGGGGGGGGGCTACACCTTC	CASYTGGGYTF	medium-sized	-	11	TRBV6-6	TRBJ1-2
TGTGCCAGCAGCTTCCGGACAGGGGGTTCTTCACCCCTCCACTTT	CASSFRTGGSSPLHF	-	TRBD1	15	TRBV7-2	TRBJ1-6
TGTGCCAGCAGTTACTCGACAGGCAGGGGATATGGCTACACCTTC	CASSYSTGRGYGYTF	-	-	15	TRBV6-2/TRBV6-3	TRBJ1-2
TGTGCCTGGAGTCGTGGGCTTGGGGAAGATACGCAGTATTTT	CAWSRGLGEDTQYF	-	-	14	TRBV30	TRBJ2-3
TGTGCCAGCAGTTACTTCCGGCTTGGGTGGTCACCCCTCCACTTT	CASSYFRLGWSPLHF	many	-	15	TRBV6-2/TRBV6-3	TRBJ1-6
TGTGCCAGCAGCTCCCGGGCGAATGAAAAACTGTTTTTT	CASSSRANEKLFF	-	-	13	TRBV5-4	TRBJ1-4
TGTGCCAGCAGCCGAGGGCGGGTCGATGAGCAGTTCTTC	CASSRGRVDEQFF	few	-	13	TRBV11-2	TRBJ2-1
TGTGCCAGCAGCCACGGACTACCATCTTTGGCCCAGTACTTC	CASSHGLPSLAQYF	-	-	14	TRBV7-2	TRBJ2-5
TGTGCCAGCAGCTTAGTGGGGGTGAACATTCAGTACTTC	CASSLVGVNIQYF	-	-	13	TRBV7-9	TRBJ2-4
TGTGCCAGTAGTATGCAGGGTCCTGGGGCCAACGTCCTGACTTTC	CASSMQGPGANVLTF	medium-sized	-	15	TRBV19	TRBJ2-6
TGTGCCAGCAATAGGGGCGCCAATTCACCCCTCCACTTT	CASNRGANSPLHF	many	-	13	TRBV6-1	TRBJ1-6
TGTGCCTGGAGTGGCGGGGCCCCAGATACGCAGTATTTT	CAWSGGAPDTQYF	few	-	13	TRBV30	TRBJ2-3
TGTGCCATCGGACAGGGAGGGAATCAGCCCCAGCATTTT	CAIGQGGNQPQHF	-	TRBD1	13	TRBV10-3	TRBJ1-5
TGTGCCAGCAGCTTGTGGGGGGCAGAGACCCAGTACTTC	CASSLWGAETQYF	-	-	13	TRBV5-6	TRBJ2-5
TGTGCCAGCAGCTCGGACACGGGACTGAACACTGAAGCTTTCTTT	CASSSDTGLNTEAFF	medium-sized	-	15	TRBV7-2	TRBJ1-1
TGTGCCATCAGTTTTGACAGTAGCAATCAGCCCCAGCATTTT	CAISFDSSNQPQHF	-	-	14	TRBV10-3	TRBJ1-5
TGTGCCAGCAGTTTGGACAGGGTTCGACACGAGCAGTACTTC	CASSLDRVRHEQYF	few	TRBD1	14	TRBV27	TRBJ2-7
TGTGCCAGCTCACCACGCGGGGACCGCTCCTACAATGAGCAGTTCTTC	CASSPRGDRSYNEQFF	many	-	16	TRBV18	TRBJ2-1
TGTGCCAGCAGCCGGGACAGCCTCTCCTATAATTCACCCCTCCACTTT	CASSRDSLSYNSPLHF	medium-sized	TRBD1	16	TRBV5-6	TRBJ1-6
TGTGCCAGTAGTAGGGACGGACATCCCTCCTACAATGAGCAGTTCTTC	CASSRDGHPSYNEQFF	large	-	16	TRBV19	TRBJ2-1